This TCR beta chain was sequenced during a study of blood T cell repertoires in COVID-19. Study in general: Collection of acute and convalescent COVID-19 samples took place in the United States, Italy and Spain.

Participants came from fewer than 25 US areas, aged roughly 18 to 95 years. Clinical history as reported by participants underpinned cohort assignment. In the study's own analysis: Using reference gene primer amplification, nucleated cell counts were estimated. Repertoires were generated with immunoSEQ multiplex PCR, while TCRdb's copy carries only in-frame clones and drops some. V, J and clone size are those of that table, while D and trimming were read from the DNA. Here the sample spans around 250,000 clones, about nine tenths being singletons. The V segment lost 7 bases and the J segment 3 bases; nucleotides outside the gene matches: 5. This CDR3 is 15 amino acids long. Per germline, CDR1 SQVTM and CDR2 ANQGSEA.

The chain links TRBV29-1 to TRBJ2-1; 14 bases are shared with TRBD2. Input material: PBMCs or T cells enriched from blood (not recorded which). The clonotype was recovered from a woman aged 25 to 39 with acute COVID-19. CDR3 protein: CSASGLAGVYNEQFF. The CDR3 nucleotides are TGCAGCGCCTCGGGACTAGCGGGAGTCTACAATGAGCAGTTCTTC.